The rows below give T cell receptor beta chains drawn from one sample of a study of regulatory T cells in long-lasting Graves disease. TCRdb processed the multiplex PCR reads anew with MiXCR; each CDR3 protein has one entry. The sample lists under 250,000 distinct CDR3 sequences, less than 20% occurring once. The same sample was also used in a study of T cells in Graves' hyperthyroidism and ophthalmopathy.

This specimen consisted of peripheral blood mononuclear cells (PBMCs), obtained at new diagnosis, from a patient treated with antithyroid drugs. The receptors originated from a woman aged 25 to 45 with Graves disease. CDR3s include the opening cysteine and the closing phenylalanine or tryptophan. A D gene is named only where the DNA matches it firmly. A clone size is listed for some rows: how often the clone was seen (once, few, many), or a class if it is expanded.

size	J	V	D	CDR3	DNA
many	TRBJ1-1	TRBV2	.	CASSEEGMGTEAFF	TGTGCCAGCAGTGAAGAGGGGATGGGCACTGAAGCTTTCTTT
many	TRBJ1-4	TRBV12-3/TRBV12-4	.	CASSPRVEANEKLFF	TGTGCCAGCAGTCCAAGGGTCGAAGCTAATGAAAAACTGTTTTTT
many	TRBJ1-3	TRBV11-2	.	CASSLMETSLSGNTIYF	TGTGCCAGCAGCTTAATGGAGACATCACTCTCTGGAAACACCATATATTTT
many	TRBJ2-1	TRBV20-1	.	CSARDLRGRRYNEQFF	TGCAGTGCTAGAGACCTACGGGGGAGGAGGTACAATGAGCAGTTCTTC
.	TRBJ2-3	TRBV19	.	CASSTRDYTQYF	TGTGCCAGTAGTACCCGGGACTATACGCAGTATTTT
.	TRBJ2-7	TRBV2	.	CASRVTGTTYEQYF	TGTGCCAGCAGGGTGACCGGGACAACCTACGAGCAGTACTTC
many	TRBJ2-7	TRBV11-1	TRBD1	CASTHTGAPREQYF	TGTGCCAGCACCCATACAGGGGCACCTCGCGAGCAGTACTTC
.	TRBJ1-2	TRBV4-1	.	CASSQVGVSYGYTF	TGCGCCAGCAGCCAAGTAGGGGTGAGCTATGGCTACACCTTC
many	TRBJ2-7	TRBV7-9	.	CASSRRGGGDEQYF	TGTGCCAGCAGCCGCAGGGGAGGTGGGGACGAGCAGTACTTC
.	TRBJ2-7	TRBV10-1	.	CASSSGGTGEQYF	TGCGCCAGCAGTTCTGGCGGGACGGGAGAGCAGTACTTC
.	TRBJ2-2	TRBV20-1	.	CSASTASVPGELFF	TGCAGTGCTAGTACGGCTAGCGTGCCCGGGGAGCTGTTTTTT
many	TRBJ2-3	TRBV7-9	TRBD2	CASRSPRLAGGDTQYF	TGTGCCAGCCGGAGCCCCAGACTAGCGGGAGGAGATACGCAGTATTTT
many	TRBJ1-4	TRBV20-1	TRBD1	CSGDRVDEKLFF	TGCAGTGGAGACAGGGTAGATGAAAAACTGTTTTTT
many	TRBJ1-5	TRBV19	TRBD1	CASREDRGGNQPQHF	TGTGCCAGTAGAGAGGACAGGGGGGGCAATCAGCCCCAGCATTTT
.	TRBJ1-2	TRBV7-2	.	CASSLLGGEGGWNYGYTF	TGTGCCAGCAGCTTACTTGGCGGGGAGGGGGGATGGAACTATGGCTACACCTTC
many	TRBJ2-3	TRBV15	TRBD2	CATSRDPASGGLTDTQYF	TGTGCCACCAGCAGAGACCCCGCTAGCGGGGGGCTCACAGATACGCAGTATTTT
few	TRBJ2-7	TRBV13	TRBD1	CASSSYGTGNEQYF	TGTGCCAGCAGCTCATATGGGACAGGGAACGAGCAGTACTTC
.	TRBJ1-5	TRBV6-1	TRBD1	CASSEAGPQGQPQHF	TGTGCCAGCAGTGAAGCGGGTCCACAGGGGCAGCCCCAGCATTTT
.	TRBJ2-7	TRBV27	.	CASSLYPGTTYEQYF	TGTGCCAGCAGTTTATACCCCGGGACAACCTACGAGCAGTACTTC
many	TRBJ1-5	TRBV24-1	.	CATSGSANSNQPQHF	TGTGCCACCAGTGGCTCAGCCAACAGCAATCAGCCCCAGCATTTT
many	TRBJ2-7	TRBV28	.	CASSLAETLYEQYF	TGTGCCAGCAGTTTGGCGGAGACCCTCTACGAGCAGTACTTC
many	TRBJ1-2	TRBV20-1	TRBD1	CSARDKTGHLYGYTF	TGCAGTGCTAGAGATAAGACAGGGCACCTCTATGGCTACACCTTC
few	TRBJ2-7	TRBV19	TRBD1	CASSTGTGAYEQYF	TGTGCCAGTAGTACAGGGACAGGGGCCTACGAGCAGTACTTC
many	TRBJ2-3	TRBV6-1	.	CASRPPKGDTQYF	TGTGCCAGCAGACCACCTAAGGGCGATACGCAGTATTTT
many	TRBJ2-3	TRBV6-5	TRBD2	CASSWSSGESTDTQYF	TGTGCCAGCAGTTGGAGTAGCGGGGAAAGCACAGATACGCAGTATTTT
many	TRBJ1-1	TRBV12-3/TRBV12-4	.	CASSLRQIVTEAFF	TGTGCCAGCAGTTTAAGACAGATAGTGACTGAAGCTTTCTTT
many	TRBJ1-1	TRBV5-1	.	CASSYGIEAFF	TGCGCCAGCAGCTACGGGATTGAAGCTTTCTTT
few	TRBJ1-3	TRBV4-1	.	CASSQSPPGSGNTIYF	TGCGCCAGCAGCCAATCCCCGCCGGGATCTGGAAACACCATATATTTT
many	TRBJ2-5	TRBV12-3/TRBV12-4	.	CASSWGTLQETQYF	TGTGCCAGCAGTTGGGGGACCCTACAAGAGACCCAGTACTTC
many	TRBJ1-2	TRBV2	.	CASAATRYTF	TGTGCCAGCGCAGCCACACGCTACACCTTC
many	TRBJ1-2	TRBV9	.	CASSVELAGGLYGYTF	TGTGCCAGCAGCGTAGAATTGGCGGGGGGACTCTATGGCTACACCTTC
.	TRBJ2-7	TRBV18	.	CASSPPTPAGGEQYF	TGTGCCAGCTCACCACCGACGCCGGCGGGTGGCGAGCAGTACTTC
many	TRBJ2-7	TRBV4-1	.	CASSLGQSREQYF	TGCGCCAGCAGTCTGGGCCAGTCGAGGGAGCAGTACTTC
.	TRBJ1-3	TRBV4-1	TRBD1	CASSPPDRDPGNTIYF	TGCGCCAGCAGCCCTCCAGACAGGGATCCTGGAAACACCATATATTTT
once	TRBJ1-1	TRBV2	.	CASSRSVFTEAFF	TGTGCCAGCAGTAGATCCGTTTTCACTGAAGCTTTCTTT
many	TRBJ2-6	TRBV28	.	CASRTPGPRGANVLTF	TGTGCCAGCAGGACCCCGGGGCCGCGGGGGGCCAACGTCCTGACTTTC
many	TRBJ1-2	TRBV30	.	CAWTSYYGYTF	TGTGCCTGGACCAGTTACTATGGCTACACCTTC
many	TRBJ2-5	TRBV5-1	TRBD2	CASSLARPRLAGVETQYF	TGCGCCAGCAGCTTGGCCCGACCGAGACTAGCGGGAGTTGAGACCCAGTACTTC
.	TRBJ2-7	TRBV2	.	CASSDGVREQYF	TGTGCCAGCAGTGATGGGGTTAGAGAGCAGTACTTC
many	TRBJ1-1	TRBV3-1	.	CASSQKGRAEAFF	TGTGCCAGCAGCCAGAAGGGAAGGGCTGAAGCTTTCTTT
many	TRBJ1-1	TRBV7-9	.	CASSLALGTATEAFF	TGTGCCAGCAGCTTAGCGCTGGGGACGGCGACTGAAGCTTTCTTT
many	TRBJ2-7	TRBV20-1	TRBD2	CSARDGALGAGGSYEQYF	TGCAGTGCTAGAGATGGGGCGTTAGGGGCGGGGGGCTCCTACGAGCAGTACTTC
.	TRBJ2-5	TRBV5-1	TRBD1	CASTGTGRSETQYF	TGCGCCAGCACCGGGACAGGGAGGTCAGAGACCCAGTACTTC
many	TRBJ1-2	TRBV3-1	TRBD1	CASSTRQGSSYGYTF	TGTGCCAGCAGCACTCGACAGGGCTCAAGCTATGGCTACACCTTC
.	TRBJ2-3	TRBV28	.	CASSPFLISLPRRDTQYF	TGTGCCAGCAGTCCTTTCTTGATCAGTCTTCCTCGGAGGGATACGCAGTATTTT
many	TRBJ1-1	TRBV27	.	CASSLTVLANTEAFF	TGTGCCAGCAGTCTCACAGTCCTAGCGAACACTGAAGCTTTCTTT
many	TRBJ2-5	TRBV2	TRBD2	CASSRLAEETQYF	TGTGCCAGCAGTCGACTAGCGGAAGAGACCCAGTACTTC
many	TRBJ1-2	TRBV2	.	CASSEAGAGYTF	TGTGCCAGCAGTGAAGCGGGTGCCGGCTACACCTTC
many	TRBJ1-5	TRBV27	.	CASRLQGRSNQPQHF	TGTGCCAGCAGACTACAGGGAAGGAGCAATCAGCCCCAGCATTTT
many	TRBJ2-2	TRBV12-3/TRBV12-4	.	CASSTPNTGELFF	TGTGCCAGCAGCACGCCTAACACCGGGGAGCTGTTTTTT
many	TRBJ1-2	TRBV3-1	.	CASSQGVAGNYGYTF	TGTGCCAGCAGCCAAGGGGTGGCGGGTAACTATGGCTACACCTTC
many	TRBJ2-7	TRBV2	TRBD2	CASSPLSTSGSGEQYF	TGTGCCAGCAGTCCACTTTCGACTAGCGGGAGTGGGGAGCAGTACTTC
many	TRBJ2-7	TRBV29-1	.	CSVEDRAGGDEQYF	TGCAGCGTTGAAGATCGGGCAGGTGGGGACGAGCAGTACTTC
many	TRBJ2-7	TRBV25-1	.	CASSEYRVGDEQYF	TGTGCCAGCAGTGAGTACAGGGTAGGCGACGAGCAGTACTTC
.	TRBJ2-3	TRBV19	.	CASSKLSGDTQYF	TGTGCCAGTAGTAAATTATCAGGAGATACGCAGTATTTT
many	TRBJ2-5	TRBV27	.	CASSVRGTETQYF	TGTGCCAGCAGTGTCCGAGGGACGGAGACCCAGTACTTC
.	TRBJ2-1	TRBV11-3	.	CASSLDRWNGCYNEQFF	TGTGCCAGCAGCTTAGATAGGTGGAATGGATGCTACAATGAGCAGTTCTTC
many	TRBJ2-5	TRBV20-1	.	CSAQGQGETQYF	TGCAGTGCTCAGGGGCAGGGGGAGACCCAGTACTTC